Presented here are 14 T cell receptor beta chains from one specimen sequenced in a study of blood T cell repertoires in COVID-19. Sequencing used immunoSEQ multiplex PCR; TCRdb keeps in-frame clones, though not all of them. The sample has over 85,000 clones, about 75% seen once. Sequencing was done on a sample of peripheral blood. All receptors derive from an elderly woman with active or convalescent COVID-19.

The rearrangement uses TRBV5-1 and TRBJ2-1; 12 positions agree with TRBD2. Per the germline V gene, CDR1 is SGHRS and CDR2 is YFSETQ. After removal of 4 bases from V and 7 bases from J, the junction contained 6 bases not matched to a gene. This CDR3 contains 15 residues. CDR3 nucleotides: TGCGCCAGCAGCCCCGGGACTAGCGGGCCGAATGAGCAGTTCTTC. It translates to CASSPGTSGPNEQFF.

The J gene is TRBJ1-5, the V gene TRBV28; 7 bases align to TRBD1. V shed 6 bases, J shed 9 bases, and the junction held 8 bases outside the gene matches. The CDR3 covers 13 residues. Germline V gene data show CDR1 as MDHEN and CDR2 as SYDVKM. CDR3 residues: CASRGTDQWPQHF. The DNA of the CDR3 is TGTGCCAGCAGGGGGACAGATCAATGGCCCCAGCATTTT.

V and J are TRBV6-1 and TRBJ1-2; no clear D gene. Germline V CDR1 and CDR2: MNHNS, SASEGT. There are 13 residues in the CDR3. Between the trimmed V and J ends, which lost 2 bases and 3 bases, there was a span of 7 bases. The CDR3 spells CASSEFRYYGYTF. The CDR3 DNA follows: TGTGCCAGCAGTGAATTCAGATACTATGGCTACACCTTC.

As concerns this clone: The final CDR3 position lacks the conserved phenylalanine or tryptophan, pointing to a likely read error. The limits of the CDR3 on the DNA are not certain, so only TCRdb's listed CDR3 is given. The rearrangement uses TRBV28 and TRBJ2-7; the table's TRBD2 call for D was not verified on the DNA. In germline, CDR1 is MDHEN, CDR2 SYDVKM. The CDR3 extends over 12 residues, inclusive of both ends. The CDR3: CASSSQRAGASL.

The J gene is TRBJ1-1, the V gene TRBV7-2; 8 nucleotides match TRBD1. J was trimmed by 3 bases and V by 4 bases; bases with no gene match: 4. CDR3 size: 14 residues. Germline loops: CDR1 SGHTA, CDR2 FQGNSA. The CDR3 region is CASSSQGVYTEAFF. CDR3 in DNA: TGTGCCAGCAGCTCACAGGGGGTTTACACTGAAGCTTTCTTT.

The chain uses TRBV6-5 and TRBJ1-6; the D gene is possibly TRBD1 (6 bases). V lost 0 bases and J lost 9, with 9 bases in between. Per germline, CDR1 MNHEY and CDR2 SVGAGI. The CDR3 covers 14 residues. The CDR3 region is CASSYSGGSSPLHF. The CDR3 region has the DNA TGTGCCAGCAGTTACTCAGGGGGATCTTCACCCCTCCACTTT.

This chain joins TRBV5-1 and TRBJ2-1; 11 nucleotides match TRBD2. The germline gives CDR1 SGHRS, CDR2 YFSETQ. The V and J ends lost 4 bases and 4 bases, in that order; junction bases with no gene match: 7. There are 16 residues in the CDR3. The DNA of the CDR3 is TGCGCCAGCAGCCATCGGCTAGCGGGGGGTTACAATGAGCAGTTCTTC. This codes for CASSHRLAGGYNEQFF.

This clone was recorded a few times. This chain joins TRBV30 and TRBJ1-2, with D possibly being TRBD1 (5 bases). V lost 2 bases and J 6 bases, leaving 19 bases between the germline ends. The CDR3 contains 15 residues. Germline V lookup: CDR1 GTSNPN, CDR2 SVGIG (reference sequence). DNA of the CDR3: TGTGCCTGGAGTTCAGCGGTGGAGGGGATCGATGGCTACACCTTC. This codes for CAWSSAVEGIDGYTF.

CDR3 loop: CATSRGGTLYGYTF. DNA for the CDR3: TGTGCCACCAGCAGGGGGGGTACCCTCTATGGCTACACCTTC. The chain uses TRBV15 and TRBJ1-2; D might be TRBD1 (5 bases). This CDR3 comprises 14 residues. The V end was cut by 3 bases, the J end by 4 bases, with 12 bases between. Germline assignment: CDR1 LNHNV and CDR2 YYDKDF (reference sequence).

The chain uses TRBV2 and TRBJ2-3, with 10 bases aligning to TRBD1. Germline CDR1 reads SNHLY; CDR2 reads FYNNEI. The V gene end was trimmed by 8 bases and the J gene end by 7 bases; junction bases not matched to a gene: 6. The CDR3 is made up of 13 amino acids. CDR3 sequence: CASGGTGENTQYF. The CDR3 DNA is TGTGCCAGCGGGGGGACAGGGGAAAATACGCAGTATTTT.

The chain carries TRBV5-1 and TRBJ1-2; no firm D call. CDR1 and CDR2 from the germline V gene are SGHRS and YFSETQ. The CDR3 sequence is 13 residues long. The V end was cut by 5 bases, the J end by 0 bases, with 8 bases between. For the CDR3, the DNA is TGCGCCAGCAGTGACAACGCTAACTATGGCTACACCTTC. The encoded protein is CASSDNANYGYTF.

J is TRBJ2-7 and V is TRBV3-1 (or the pseudogene TRBV3-2); D call uncertain. This CDR3 comprises 15 residues. Trimming removed 1 base at V and 0 bases at J, with 10 bases between. Germline V gives CDR1 LGHDT, CDR2 YNNKEL (reference sequence). The CDR3 loop is CASSQGYSSSYEQYF. CDR3 coding DNA: TGTGCCAGCAGCCAAGGCTACAGTAGCTCCTACGAGCAGTACTTC.

The chain joins TRBV5-1 to TRBJ1-6; possible D gene TRBD1, 6 bases. The CDR3 extends over 16 amino acids. V gave up 0 bases and J gave up 7 bases, with 14 bases separating them. Per the germline V gene, CDR1 is SGHRS and CDR2 is YFSETQ. CDR3 sequence: CASSLAGQIPNSPLHF. CDR3 DNA: TGCGCCAGCAGCTTGGCCGGACAGATACCCAATTCACCCCTCCACTTT.

The chain has TRBV30 and TRBJ1-2; no reliable D call. The CDR3 has 16 amino acids. Trimming shortened V by 3 bases and J by 7 bases, and 24 bases separated the two germline ends. In germline, CDR1 is GTSNPN, CDR2 SVGIG (reference sequence). The CDR3 DNA sequence: TGTGCCTGGAGCTATGTTCCCATGCCTAGCAGGTCTGGCTACACCTTC. This translates into CAWSYVPMPSRSGYTF.